A single sample gave rise to the 10 T cell receptor beta chains below, sequenced in a study of OX40 agonist ivuxolimab in advanced cancers. Profiling relied on immunoSEQ multiplex PCR, and the TCRdb table lists in-frame clones only, not all of them. The top ten hold around 1.6% of the sample, which has about 66,000 clones, around 73% seen once. The sample was CD4+ or CD8+ T cells sorted from blood, taken in a trial of the OX40 agonist ivuxolimab. The receptors shown here come from an adult with an advanced solid tumor such as melanoma, head and neck, liver or kidney cancer.

The chain carries TRBV5-4 and TRBJ2-1, with 8 nucleotides matching TRBD1. The J segment lost 10 bases and the V segment lost 4 bases, leaving 13 bases of the junction unmatched. Germline V gene sequence: CDR1 SGHNT, CDR2 YYREEE (reference sequence). The CDR3 sequence is 15 residues long. CDR3 amino acids: CASSPGTGGRKEQFF. CDR3 nucleotide sequence: TGTGCCAGCAGCCCGGGAACAGGGGGGAGGAAGGAGCAGTTCTTC.

This clone has just a few counts. The rearrangement joins TRBV4-1 to TRBJ1-1, with D hard to call. There are 17 residues in the CDR3. Trimming took off 5 bases at V and 1 base at J, with 20 bases between the two ends. CDR1 and CDR2 from the germline V gene are MGHRA and YSYEKL. This CDR3 is CASSFTRGMSGNTEAFF. CDR3 DNA: TGCGCCAGCAGCTTTACGCGGGGAATGAGTGGGAACACTGAAGCTTTCTTT.

This sequence joins TRBV19 and TRBJ1-1; D possibly corresponds to TRBD1 (5 bases). V was shortened by 8 bases and J by 5 bases, with 9 bases between the two germline ends. Germline lookup yields CDR1 LNHDA and CDR2 SQIVND (reference sequence). The CDR3 loop spans 11 amino acids. CDR3 sequence reads: CASQGWTEAFF. The CDR3 DNA is TGTGCCAGTCAGGGATGGACTGAAGCTTTCTTT.

V gene TRBV18 combines with J gene TRBJ2-1; perhaps TRBD2 as D (5 bases). The CDR3 has 14 residues. CDR1 is KGHSH and CDR2 is LQKENI in the germline V gene. V lost 4 bases to trimming and J lost 3 bases, with 10 bases between them. In DNA form, the CDR3 reads TGTGCCAGCTCACGTGGAAGCGGCTACAATGAGCAGTTCTTC. Translating it yields CASSRGSGYNEQFF.

This clone was recorded only once. This chain uses TRBV5-1 with TRBJ2-7; TRBD2 is a possible D gene (6 bases). CDR3 size: 14 residues. The germline V gene has CDR1 SGHRS and CDR2 YFSETQ. V shed 1 base and J shed 2 bases, with 10 bases lying between them. As DNA, the CDR3 is TGCGCCAGCAGCTTGCGGGAGAGGACCTACGAGCAGTACTTC. Its protein is CASSLRERTYEQYF.

This clone was counted only a few times. CDR3 loop: CASSASGFGELFF. The CDR3 DNA sequence: TGTGCCAGCAGCGCTAGCGGGTTCGGGGAGCTGTTTTTT. The chain carries TRBV7-9 and TRBJ2-2, with 8 bases lining up with TRBD2. There are 13 residues in the CDR3. CDR1 is SEHNR and CDR2 is FQNEAQ in the germline V gene (reference sequence). The junction had 3 bases not matched to a gene; V was cut back by 5 bases and J by 7 bases.

V gene TRBV28 combines with J gene TRBJ2-3; no firm D call. The CDR3 totals 13 residues. V was clipped by 4 bases and J by 5 bases, with 10 bases between them. CDR1 and CDR2 from the germline V gene are MDHEN and SYDVKM. The CDR3 sequence: CASSSQSGDTQYF. Written as DNA, the CDR3 is TGTGCCAGCAGTTCCCAATCGGGAGATACGCAGTATTTT.

The genes are TRBV5-6 and TRBJ1-6; D not certain. The germline V and J ends were trimmed by 4 bases and 3 bases, with 8 bases remaining between them. This CDR3 has 14 residues. Germline assignment: CDR1 SGHDT and CDR2 YYEEEE. CDR3 protein: CASSAERYNSPLHF. The CDR3 coding sequence is TGTGCCAGCAGCGCGGAACGCTATAATTCACCCCTCCACTTT.

This chain joins TRBV15 and TRBJ1-2; D unresolved. Germline CDR1 LNHNV, CDR2 YYDKDF (reference sequence). The CDR3 length is 15 residues. The V gene lost 3 bases and the J gene lost 4 bases, with 15 bases spanning the gap. The CDR3 loop reads CATSSAVGIGYGYTF. The CDR3 DNA reads TGTGCCACCAGCAGTGCCGTGGGGATTGGCTATGGCTACACCTTC.

The chain combines TRBV6-5 with TRBJ2-5; 13 bases line up with TRBD2. The V gene end was trimmed by 5 bases and the J gene end by 5 bases; junction bases not matched to a gene: 5. The CDR3 is made up of 15 amino acids. CDR1 and CDR2 from the germline V gene are MNHEY and SVGAGI. CDR3 DNA sequence: TGTGCCAGCAGTCTACTAGCGGGGGGGCGGGAGACCCAGTACTTC. This sequence encodes CASSLLAGGRETQYF.